Below, 32 T cell receptor beta chains from the same sample are listed, as sequenced in a study of T cells in Graves' hyperthyroidism and ophthalmopathy. Amplification of TCR beta CDR3 regions was performed using RNA transcripts as template. The HTBI primer set served for first-round RT-PCR of the TCR CDR3. TCRdb itself ran the multiplex PCR reads through MiXCR, one entry per CDR3 protein. The table includes 640,000 or so distinct CDR3 sequences, around 15% detected once. Sequenced input: blood. The receptors here all came from a woman aged 40 to 49 with Graves' ophthalmopathy.

This clonotype was counted ten times or more. The chain employs TRBV12-3 or TRBV12-4 and TRBJ1-6, with D possibly TRBD1 on 6 matching bases. CDR3 size: 15 residues. V gave up 6 bases and J gave up 9 bases, with 18 bases separating them. The CDR3 region has the DNA TGTGCCAGCAGACCCCCTACAGGGTATTCTTCACCCCTCCACTTT. It is translated as CASRPPTGYSSPLHF.

This clonotype was seen repeatedly, ten times or more. The chain links TRBV5-6 to TRBJ2-4; 9 bases fit TRBD1. Germline CDR1 reads SGHDT; CDR2 reads YYEEEE. V gave up 3 bases and J gave up 4 bases; unmatched junction bases: 8. There are 16 residues in the CDR3. CDR3 sequence (DNA): TGTGCCAGCAGCTGGATGACAGGGGGGGGAAAAAACATTCAGTACTTC. Its protein product is CASSWMTGGGKNIQYF.

The chain employs TRBV7-9 and TRBJ2-7, with D uncertain. The germline V and J ends were trimmed by 4 bases and 6 bases, with 7 bases remaining between them. This CDR3 spans 11 amino acids. Germline CDR1 and CDR2: SEHNR and FQNEAQ (reference sequence). CDR3 coding DNA: TGTGCCAGCAGCTCGCAAAGCGAGCAGTACTTC. It yields the protein CASSSQSEQYF.

This clonotype has only a few counts. The rearrangement joins TRBV6-1 to TRBJ2-3; either TRBD1 or TRBD2 may supply D (7 bases each). Trimming removed 6 bases from V and 1 base from J, with 14 bases in between. This CDR3 has 15 amino acids. Germline lookup yields CDR1 MNHNS and CDR2 SASEGT. DNA for the CDR3: TGTGCCAGCAGAAACAGGGGAGGGGGCACAGATACGCAGTATTTT. Translated: CASRNRGGGTDTQYF.

The V call is TRBV20-1, the J call TRBJ2-7; 11 positions agree with TRBD2. The CDR3 is 15 residues long. CDR1 is DFQATT, CDR2 SNEGSKA, per germline (reference sequence). J lost 5 bases, V lost 5 bases, and 11 bases had no gene match. CDR3 in amino acids: CSARPTSGKPHEQYF. CDR3 nucleotide sequence: TGCAGTGCTCGACCGACTAGCGGGAAACCCCACGAGCAGTACTTC.

At least ten counts were recorded for this clonotype. V and J are TRBV7-9 and TRBJ1-1, with 8 bases that match TRBD1. Germline CDR1 is SEHNR and CDR2 is FQNEAQ (reference sequence). The CDR3 length is 15 residues. V was clipped by 0 bases and J by 4 bases; unmatched bases: 4. The CDR3 DNA is TGTGCCAGCAGCTTAGCCGGGACAGGTCTCACTGAAGCTTTCTTT. Its protein product is CASSLAGTGLTEAFF.

DNA for the CDR3: TGCATTCAAGACAGGGGAGGGTATGGCTACACCTTC. Protein: CIQDRGGYGYTF. The J gene is TRBJ1-2, the V gene TRBV20-1; TRBD1 agrees at 8 bases. This CDR3 has 12 residues. Germline CDR1 DFQATT, CDR2 SNEGSKA (reference sequence).

This clonotype has just a few counts. This chain joins TRBV28 and TRBJ2-7; D uncertain. Germline CDR1 is MDHEN and CDR2 is SYDVKM. V lost 7 bases, J lost 6 bases, and 7 bases lay in between. There are 10 residues in the CDR3. CDR3 DNA: TGTGCCAGCATGAACACCGAGCAGTACTTC. This sequence encodes CASMNTEQYF.

The chain has TRBV11-2 and TRBJ1-2; no reliable D call. The V gene's germline CDR1 is SGHAT and CDR2 FQNNGV. With 3 bases removed from V and 4 bases from J, the gap between germline ends came to 6 bases. This CDR3 comprises 12 residues. This chain's CDR3 is CASSFRSYGYTF. CDR3 nucleotides: TGTGCCAGCAGCTTCAGGTCCTATGGCTACACCTTC. Variable domain in full (rest from reference TRBV11-2 and TRBJ1-2): EAGVAQSPRYKIIEKRQSVAFWCNPISGHATLYWYQQILGQGPKLLIQFQNNGVVDDSQLPKDRFSAERLKGVDSTLKIQPAKLEDSAVYLCASSFRSYGYTFGSGTRLTVV.

This clonotype was picked up a small number of times. DNA for the CDR3: TGTGCCAGCAGCTTAACAAGGGGGGCCACTGAAGCTTTCTTT. Encoded protein: CASSLTRGATEAFF. The chain recombines TRBV7-9 with TRBJ1-1; a possible D gene is TRBD1 (6 bases). The V end lost 2 bases, the J end lost 4 bases, and 11 bases lay between the germline ends. CDR3 size: 14 residues. Germline CDR1 reads SEHNR; CDR2 reads FQNEAQ (reference sequence).

Ten or more counts support this clonotype. V usage is TRBV9 and J usage is TRBJ2-5, with D hard to call. CDR3 length: 14 amino acids. V lost 2 bases, J lost 5 bases, and 13 bases lay in between. Germline-derived CDR1 and CDR2 are SGDLS and YYNGEE. The chain's CDR3 is CASSVLGRFETQYF. The CDR3 region has the DNA TGTGCCAGCAGCGTGCTAGGAAGGTTCGAGACCCAGTACTTC.

This clonotype was seen just once. The chain is built from TRBV28 and TRBJ1-2, with TRBD1 matching 7 bases. CDR1 is MDHEN, CDR2 SYDVKM, per germline. The CDR3 extends over 14 amino acids. The V segment lost 6 bases and the J segment 4 bases; nucleotides outside the gene matches: 8. For the CDR3, the DNA is TGTGCCAGCAGCTCGGGGACAGACTCCTATGGCTACACCTTC. This codes for CASSSGTDSYGYTF.

This clonotype has a count of ten or more. This chain connects TRBV12-3 or TRBV12-4 to TRBJ2-7, with TRBD1 as a possible D gene (5 bases). Trimming took off 1 base at V and 1 base at J, with 14 bases between the two ends. The CDR3 length is 16 residues. CDR3 region: CASSLVGHSPSYEQYF. CDR3 nucleotides: TGTGCCAGCAGTTTAGTGGGGCATTCACCATCCTACGAGCAGTACTTC.

This clonotype has only a few counts. The J gene is TRBJ2-1, the V gene TRBV11-2; 7 bases line up with TRBD1. J lost 3 bases, V lost 0 bases, and 8 bases had no gene match. CDR3 length: 17 amino acids. The V gene's germline CDR1 is SGHAT and CDR2 FQNNGV. The CDR3 region is CASSLERSGGNYNEQFF. CDR3 DNA sequence: TGTGCCAGCAGCTTAGAACGGTCAGGGGGAAACTACAATGAGCAGTTCTTC. The entire variable domain, with the rest obtained from reference TRBV11-2 and TRBJ2-1, is as follows: EAGVAQSPRYKIIEKRQSVAFWCNPISGHATLYWYQQILGQGPKLLIQFQNNGVVDDSQLPKDRFSAERLKGVDSTLKIQPAKLEDSAVYLCASSLERSGGNYNEQFFGPGTRLTVL.

This clonotype was seen at least ten times. The chain joins TRBV20-1 to TRBJ1-1; TRBD1 is a possible D gene (5 bases). Looked up from germline, CDR1 is DFQATT and CDR2 is SNEGSKA (reference sequence). The V end was cut by 0 bases, the J end by 2 bases, with 16 bases between. CDR3 length equals 16 residues. The CDR3 sequence: CSAREGVGRINTEAFF. The CDR3 coding sequence is TGCAGTGCTAGAGAGGGGGTTGGGAGGATCAACACTGAAGCTTTCTTT.

The table lists this clonotype with many counts. The chain recombines TRBV28 with TRBJ2-7; no firm D call. CDR3 length equals 11 residues. V shed 3 bases and J shed 6 bases, with 6 bases lying between them. Germline loops: CDR1 MDHEN, CDR2 SYDVKM. Written as DNA, the CDR3 is TGTGCCAGCAGTTTCCATGCCGAGCAGTACTTC. This sequence encodes CASSFHAEQYF.

Ten or more counts support this clonotype. V usage is TRBV28 and J usage is TRBJ1-2; weak D call: TRBD1 (6 bases). Trimming took off 5 bases at V and 7 bases at J, with 20 bases between the two ends. This CDR3 comprises 15 residues. Germline V gives CDR1 MDHEN, CDR2 SYDVKM. The CDR3 region is CASSLRDNLLGGYTF. The CDR3, as DNA: TGTGCCAGCAGTCTCCGGGACAACCTCTTAGGTGGCTACACCTTC.

At least ten counts were recorded for this clonotype. The chain uses TRBV29-1 and TRBJ1-1; D might be TRBD1 (5 bases). CDR1 is SQVTM and CDR2 is ANQGSEA in the germline V gene. CDR3 length equals 16 residues. Deletions cut 0 bases from V and 1 base from J, with 15 bases between. The CDR3 loop reads CSVEDGYRTSNTEAFF. CDR3 DNA: TGCAGCGTTGAAGATGGCTACAGGACTTCGAACACTGAAGCTTTCTTT.

In this sample, this clonotype turned up many times. The chain links TRBV20-1 to TRBJ2-7; perhaps TRBD1 as D (5 bases). Germline loops: CDR1 DFQATT, CDR2 SNEGSKA (reference sequence). The CDR3 length is 15 residues. Trimming removed 6 bases from V and 2 bases from J, with 20 bases in between. CDR3 region: CSAQDSSKGTYEQYF. The DNA for the CDR3 is TGCAGTGCCCAAGACAGCTCCAAAGGTACCTACGAGCAGTACTTC.

Many counts were recorded for this clonotype. V gene TRBV6-1 combines with J gene TRBJ2-5, with D maybe TRBD2 (7 bases). The germline V gene has CDR1 MNHNS and CDR2 SASEGT. The CDR3 consists of 15 residues. The V gene lost 5 bases and the J gene lost 3 bases, with 16 bases spanning the gap. CDR3 nucleotide sequence: TGTGCCAGCAGTCGAAGGGGGGGGGGGGAAGAGACCCAGTACTTC. As protein: CASSRRGGGEETQYF.

This clonotype was recorded at least ten times. This chain connects TRBV18 to TRBJ2-5; D is unclear. The CDR3 extends over 13 amino acids. Germline CDR1 reads KGHSH; CDR2 reads LQKENI. V lost 3 bases to trimming and J lost 5 bases, with 10 bases between them. CDR3: CASSPPPRETQYF. In DNA, the CDR3 is TGTGCCAGCTCACCTCCCCCTCGTGAGACCCAGTACTTC. Drawing the rest from reference TRBV18 and TRBJ2-5, the complete variable domain is NAGVMQNPRHLVRRRGQEARLRCSPMKGHSHVYWYRQLPEEGLKFMVYLQKENIIDESGMPKERFSAEFPKEGPSILRIQQVVRGDSAAYFCASSPPPRETQYFGPGTRLLVL.

This clonotype came up a few times. The chain carries TRBV20-1 and TRBJ1-2; TRBD1 agrees at 8 bases. Germline CDR1 DFQATT, CDR2 SNEGSKA (reference sequence). With 3 bases clipped from V and 6 bases from J, the junction kept 9 bases outside the gene matches. CDR3 size: 14 residues. In nucleotides, the CDR3 is TGCAGTGCTAGGACAGGGGTCCCGCACAATGGCTACACCTTC. Protein: CSARTGVPHNGYTF.

This clonotype has a count of ten or more. The rearrangement joins TRBV12-3 or TRBV12-4 to TRBJ2-7; TRBD1 is a possible D gene (5 bases). Trimming removed 3 bases at V and 3 bases at J, with 12 bases between. CDR3 size: 14 residues. For the CDR3, the DNA is TGTGCCAGCAGTTTTGCGCACAGGTACTACGAGCAGTACTTC. Translation gives CASSFAHRYYEQYF.

This clonotype was found a few times. This chain uses TRBV6-2 or TRBV6-3 with TRBJ2-5; a possible D gene is TRBD1 (5 bases). Trimming took 4 bases from V and 5 from J, leaving 14 bases between them. The CDR3 is 14 amino acids. Germline CDR1 MNHEY, CDR2 SVGEGT. Here the CDR3 reads CASSSARVRETQYF. The CDR3 DNA sequence: TGTGCCAGCAGTTCGGCCAGGGTTCGGGAGACCCAGTACTTC.

This clonotype was observed many times. The chain links TRBV6-2 or TRBV6-3 to TRBJ2-5; 7 bases align to TRBD1. J lost 1 base, V lost 3 bases, and 8 bases had no gene match. The CDR3 runs 16 residues. Germline-derived CDR1 and CDR2 are MNHEY and SVGEGT. The DNA of the CDR3 is TGTGCCAGCAGTTATCATCGGACAGGAGGCCAAGAGACCCAGTACTTC. Amino acid sequence: CASSYHRTGGQETQYF.

This clonotype was seen repeatedly, ten times or more. The V call is TRBV2, the J call TRBJ1-2; TRBD1 matches at 8 bases. Looked up from germline, CDR1 is SNHLY and CDR2 is FYNNEI. Trimming at V came to 6 bases and at J to 1 base, leaving 7 bases not matched to a gene. This CDR3 has 15 residues. Here the CDR3 DNA reads TGTGCCAGCAGAGAAATGACAGGGGTTAACTATGGCTACACCTTC. Its protein is CASREMTGVNYGYTF. Supplemented by reference TRBV2 and TRBJ1-2, the full variable domain reads EPEVTQTPSHQVTQMGQEVILRCVPISNHLYFYWYRQILGQKVEFLVSFYNNEISEKSEIFDDQFSVERPDGSNFTLKIRSTKLEDSAMYFCASREMTGVNYGYTFGSGTRLTVV.

This rearrangement joins TRBV24-1 to TRBJ2-5; D may be TRBD1 (6 bases). Trimming cost V 4 bases and J 3 bases, with 17 bases left between them. Germline assignment: CDR1 KGHDR and CDR2 SFDVKD. This CDR3 has 16 residues. Here the CDR3 reads CATSDLKQGNEETQYF. CDR3 nucleotide sequence: TGTGCCACCAGTGACCTCAAACAGGGTAATGAAGAGACCCAGTACTTC.

This clonotype was observed many times. The V call is TRBV12-3 or TRBV12-4, the J call TRBJ2-5; possible D gene TRBD1, 5 bases. Trimming took off 6 bases at V and 2 bases at J, with 19 bases between the two ends. The CDR3 extends over 16 amino acids. The CDR3 nucleotides read TGTGCCAGCAGAGGGTGGGGCCGACACTCGCAAGAGACCCAGTACTTC. The encoded protein is CASRGWGRHSQETQYF.

This clonotype was seen repeatedly, ten times or more. The genes are TRBV5-1 and TRBJ2-7; D may be TRBD1 (5 bases). Germline V gives CDR1 SGHRS, CDR2 YFSETQ. The CDR3 runs 15 residues. V was shortened by 4 bases and J by 7 bases, with 21 bases between the two germline ends. DNA for the CDR3: TGCGCCAGCAGCCTCAACTCAGGGTCCGGGCGGGAGCAGTACTTC. This sequence encodes CASSLNSGSGREQYF.

The rearrangement joins TRBV28 to TRBJ1-3; tentatively, D is TRBD1 (5 bases). The CDR3 totals 14 residues. Germline-derived CDR1 and CDR2 are MDHEN and SYDVKM. Trimming left V 6 bases short and J 0 bases short, with 9 bases between. The CDR3: CASRMGGSGNTIYF. CDR3 in DNA: TGTGCCAGCAGAATGGGGGGCTCTGGAAACACCATATATTTT.

The chain couples TRBV6-1 to TRBJ2-7; TRBD2 matches 8 bases. Trimming cost V 4 bases and J 6 bases; bases outside gene matches: 11. Germline V lookup: CDR1 MNHNS, CDR2 SASEGT. The CDR3 has 15 amino acids. CDR3 DNA sequence: TGTGCCAGCAGTGCCCCGGGACTAGTAGCACTCGAGCAGTACTTC. It is translated as CASSAPGLVALEQYF.

The table lists this clonotype with many counts. The genes are TRBV6-2 or TRBV6-3 and TRBJ2-5; 11 bases match TRBD1. Trimming removed 7 bases from V and 5 bases from J; junction bases left unmatched: 9. The germline V gene encodes CDR1 MNHEY and CDR2 SVGEGT. This CDR3 spans 15 amino acids. The CDR3 nucleotides are TGTGCCAGCAAGCGGACAGGGGGCGCGAATGAGACCCAGTACTTC. Its protein product is CASKRTGGANETQYF.